The 30 T cell receptor beta chains below all came from one sample that was sequenced in a study of blood T cell repertoires in COVID-19. Only in-frame clones appear in the TCRdb table, and some are missing; sequencing was by immunoSEQ multiplex PCR. The sample shows 130,000 to 150,000 clones, roughly 88% of them seen only once. The sample taken for sequencing was peripheral blood. Receptors were obtained from a woman between 50 and 59 years old in a cohort sampled during active or convalescent COVID-19.

V and J are TRBV19 and TRBJ1-1; TRBD1 is a possible D gene (6 bases). The CDR3 is made up of 14 amino acids. From germline, CDR1 is LNHDA and CDR2 SQIVND (reference sequence). Trimming stripped 7 bases from V and 1 base from J, with 13 bases between. The CDR3 sequence is CASIRTVSNTEAFF. As DNA, the CDR3 is TGTGCCAGTATTCGGACAGTATCGAACACTGAAGCTTTCTTT.

This clone was recorded only once. The chain combines TRBV29-1 with TRBJ2-2; the D is unclear. The ends were cut back, 5 bases at V and 1 base at J, with 8 bases in the middle. This CDR3 is 13 amino acids long. The germline gives CDR1 SQVTM, CDR2 ANQGSEA. CDR3 coding DNA: TGCAGCGTTTCCCTTTTGAACACCGGGGAGCTGTTTTTT. Its protein product is CSVSLLNTGELFF.

The chain uses TRBV5-1 and TRBJ2-5, with 9 bases aligning to TRBD1. The CDR3 loop spans 18 amino acids. CDR1 is SGHRS and CDR2 is YFSETQ in the germline V gene. After removal of 2 bases from V and 4 bases from J, the junction contained 15 bases not matched to a gene. The CDR3 reads CASSFTGGAAGERETQYF. In nucleotides, the CDR3 is TGCGCCAGCAGCTTTACAGGGGGCGCGGCTGGAGAAAGAGAGACCCAGTACTTC.

The chain is built from TRBV7-9 and TRBJ1-5; D is unclear. Trimming took 1 base from V and 5 from J, leaving 6 bases between them. The germline V gene encodes CDR1 SEHNR and CDR2 FQNEAQ (reference sequence). CDR3 length equals 13 residues. The CDR3 sequence is CASSLGAHQPQHF. The CDR3 DNA sequence: TGTGCCAGCAGCTTAGGGGCCCATCAGCCCCAGCATTTT.

V usage is TRBV29-1 and J usage is TRBJ1-2; 7 nucleotides agree with TRBD1. The CDR3 is 12 amino acids. The J segment lost 5 bases and the V segment lost 7 bases, leaving 7 bases of the junction unmatched. The V gene's germline CDR1 is SQVTM and CDR2 ANQGSEA. CDR3 amino acids: CSAMRDSYGYTF. The CDR3 DNA reads as TGCAGCGCTATGAGGGACAGTTATGGCTACACCTTC. The full variable domain, rest sourced from reference TRBV29-1 and TRBJ1-2, is SAVISQKPSRDICQRGTSLTIQCQVDSQVTMMFWYRQQPGQSLTLIATANQGSEATYESGFVIDKFPISRPNLTFSTLTVSNMSPEDSSIYLCSAMRDSYGYTFGSGTRLTVV.

The chain links TRBV7-6 to TRBJ2-1, with TRBD1 identical over 7 bases. This CDR3 has 16 amino acids. Germline CDR1 reads SGHVS; CDR2 reads FNYEAQ. V shed 7 bases, J shed 4 bases, and the junction held 13 bases outside the gene matches. The CDR3 protein is CASNPTTGPHYNEQFF. DNA for the CDR3: TGTGCCAGCAACCCCACGACAGGGCCCCATTACAATGAGCAGTTCTTC.

This rearrangement joins TRBV7-3 to TRBJ1-2; TRBD1 matches at 9 bases. Germline CDR1 and CDR2: SGHTA and FQGTGA. The V segment lost 2 bases and the J segment 2 bases; nucleotides outside the gene matches: 6. This CDR3 is built from 16 residues. CDR3 sequence reads: CASSLLPGQGNYGYTF. The CDR3 DNA reads as TGTGCCAGCAGCTTACTCCCGGGACAGGGAAACTATGGCTACACCTTC.

Details on this clone: The sample has other DNA sequences that encode this CDR3 too. The rearrangement links TRBV5-1 to TRBJ2-2; 7 bases are shared with TRBD1. Germline V gene data show CDR1 as SGHRS and CDR2 as YFSETQ. The CDR3 runs 15 residues. V lost 0 bases to trimming and J lost 2 bases; unmatched junction nucleotides: 1. DNA for the CDR3: TGCGCCAGCAGCTTGGGACAGGGAAACACCGGGGAGCTGTTTTTT. It yields the protein CASSLGQGNTGELFF.

This clone was picked up a small number of times. Additional DNA sequences in this sample encode the identical CDR3. The chain combines TRBV10-3 with TRBJ2-1, with TRBD2 matching 14 bases. The CDR3 extends over 15 amino acids. Per germline, CDR1 ENHRY and CDR2 SYGVKD. V trimming: 2 bases; J trimming: 8 bases; junction bases outside the gene matches: 2. CDR3 in DNA: TGTGCCATCAGTGAGGGACTAGCGGGGGGTGATGAGCAGTTCTTC. It yields the protein CAISEGLAGGDEQFF.

V and J are TRBV27 and TRBJ2-7; D is possibly TRBD1 (6 bases). The CDR3 contains 14 residues. The germline CDR1 and CDR2 sequences are MNHEY and SMNVEV (reference sequence). V dropped 2 bases and J dropped 4 bases, with 12 bases sitting between them. CDR3 region: CASSLRDTGYEQYF. The CDR3 region has the DNA TGTGCCAGCAGTTTACGGGACACCGGATACGAGCAGTACTTC.

The genes are TRBV3-1 (or the pseudogene TRBV3-2) and TRBJ1-1, with D possibly being TRBD1 (5 bases). Germline CDR1 LGHDT, CDR2 YNNKEL (reference sequence). The CDR3 sequence is 15 residues long. V was cut by 4 bases and J by 0 bases, with 12 bases left in between. CDR3 loop: CASSPWRGMNTEAFF. CDR3 DNA: TGTGCCAGCAGCCCGTGGCGGGGGATGAACACTGAAGCTTTCTTT.

This clone was seen a few times. CDR3 nucleotides: TGTGCCAGCAGCCCCTCGGGATTAGGGCAAAGTGAAAAACTGTTTTTT. Translation: CASSPSGLGQSEKLFF. V is TRBV9 and J is TRBJ1-4; unclear D gene. Germline V gene sequence: CDR1 SGDLS, CDR2 YYNGEE. This CDR3 has 16 amino acids. Deletions cut 4 bases from V and 7 bases from J, with 20 bases between. Based on the CDR3 plus reference TRBV9 and TRBJ1-4, the full variable domain is DSGVTQTPKHLITATGQRVTLRCSPRSGDLSVYWYQQSLDQGLQFLIQYYNGEERAKGNILERFSAQQFPDLHSELNLSSLELGDSALYFCASSPSGLGQSEKLFFGSGTQLSVL.

A few counts support this clone. V gene TRBV2 combines with J gene TRBJ2-6; 9 positions match TRBD1. Germline CDR1 and CDR2: SNHLY and FYNNEI. The CDR3 is 17 amino acids. V gave up 5 bases and J gave up 0 bases; unmatched junction bases: 5. In nucleotides, the CDR3 is TGTGCCAGCAGTTCGGGACAGGGCGACTCTGGGGCCAACGTCCTGACTTTC. Translating it yields CASSSGQGDSGANVLTF. Full variable domain (remainder filled in from reference TRBV2 and TRBJ2-6): EPEVTQTPSHQVTQMGQEVILRCVPISNHLYFYWYRQILGQKVEFLVSFYNNEISEKSEIFDDQFSVERPDGSNFTLKIRSTKLEDSAMYFCASSSGQGDSGANVLTFGAGSRLTVL.

The V gene is TRBV2, the J gene TRBJ1-5, with D tentatively TRBD1 (5 bases). Germline V gives CDR1 SNHLY, CDR2 FYNNEI. V lost 5 bases, J lost 0 bases, and 17 bases lay in between. The CDR3 spans 17 residues. The CDR3 region is CASSKGNPSYSNQPQHF. The CDR3 DNA follows: TGTGCCAGCAGTAAGGGGAACCCGTCTTATAGCAATCAGCCCCAGCATTTT.

This chain connects TRBV9 to TRBJ1-4; D perhaps matches TRBD1 (6 bases). The CDR3 covers 13 residues. CDR1 and CDR2 (germline): SGDLS, YYNGEE. Trimming cost V 0 bases and J 9 bases, with 9 bases left between them. DNA for the CDR3: TGTGCCAGCAGCGTAGATGGGACACAAAAACTGTTTTTT. Translated: CASSVDGTQKLFF. The variable domain in full, completed from reference TRBV9 and TRBJ1-4, reads DSGVTQTPKHLITATGQRVTLRCSPRSGDLSVYWYQQSLDQGLQFLIQYYNGEERAKGNILERFSAQQFPDLHSELNLSSLELGDSALYFCASSVDGTQKLFFGSGTQLSVL.

V usage is TRBV11-1 and J usage is TRBJ1-1; TRBD1 is a possible D gene (5 bases). V was cut by 1 base and J by 4 bases, with 13 bases left in between. This CDR3 has 15 amino acids. The germline V gene has CDR1 SGHAT and CDR2 FQDESV (reference sequence). CDR3: CASSLVAGTLTEAFF. The CDR3 coding sequence is TGTGCCAGCAGCTTAGTGGCAGGGACTCTCACTGAAGCTTTCTTT.

The chain is built from TRBV5-6 and TRBJ2-1; the match to TRBD2 covers 12 bases. Per the germline V gene, CDR1 is SGHDT and CDR2 is YYEEEE. V shed 0 bases and J 8 bases; nucleotides not matched to a gene: 15. The CDR3 length is 19 residues. CDR3 residues: CASSLVRLAGGPYPHEQFF. The CDR3 bases are TGTGCCAGCAGCTTGGTTCGGCTAGCGGGGGGGCCGTATCCTCATGAGCAGTTCTTC. Together with reference TRBV5-6 and TRBJ2-1, the CDR3 gives the full variable domain: DAGVTQSPTHLIKTRGQQVTLRCSPKSGHDTVSWYQQALGQGPQFIFQYYEEEERQRGNFPDRFSGHQFPNYSSELNVNALLLGDSALYLCASSLVRLAGGPYPHEQFFGPGTRLTVL.

The chain couples TRBV16 to TRBJ2-2, with 8 bases that match TRBD1. The length of the CDR3 is 15 residues. Germline V gene data show CDR1 as KGHSY and CDR2 as FQNENV. The V segment lost 5 bases and the J segment 2 bases; nucleotides outside the gene matches: 4. The CDR3 here is CASSATGGNTGELFF. CDR3 coding DNA: TGTGCCAGCAGCGCTACAGGGGGTAACACCGGGGAGCTGTTTTTT.

This sequence joins TRBV7-9 and TRBJ1-6; D unresolved. V shed 5 bases and J shed 7 bases, with 18 bases lying between them. The CDR3 runs 16 residues. CDR1 is SEHNR, CDR2 FQNEAQ, per germline (reference sequence). CDR3 sequence (DNA): TGTGCCAGCAGCAAAGACGCGATAGCTGGGAATTCACCCCTCCACTTT. Its translation: CASSKDAIAGNSPLHF.

The chain has TRBV29-1 and TRBJ1-4; D possibly corresponds to TRBD1 (6 bases). V was trimmed by 4 bases and J by 5 bases, leaving 14 bases between them. This CDR3 contains 14 residues. Germline-derived CDR1 and CDR2 are SQVTM and ANQGSEA. DNA of the CDR3: TGCAGCGTTGGGTACAGGGAAGCAAATGAAAAACTGTTTTTT. This translates into CSVGYREANEKLFF.

This clone was recorded once. The chain employs TRBV6-2 or TRBV6-3 and TRBJ1-3; D is unclear. The V end lost 0 bases, the J end lost 0 bases, and 6 bases lay between the germline ends. The CDR3 contains 15 residues. Per the germline V gene, CDR1 is MNHEY and CDR2 is SVGEGT. This CDR3 reads CASSYSGSSGNTIYF. The DNA of the CDR3 is TGTGCCAGCAGTTACTCGGGCAGCTCTGGAAACACCATATATTTT.

V usage is TRBV7-8 and J usage is TRBJ2-1, with TRBD2 identical over 8 bases. Germline CDR1 reads SGHVS; CDR2 reads FQNEAQ. The CDR3 runs to 16 residues. With V trimmed by 1 base and J by 4 bases, 6 bases remained unmatched. The CDR3 bases are TGTGCCAGCAGCTTAGGGAGGACTAGCCTTTACAATGAGCAGTTCTTC. This gives the protein CASSLGRTSLYNEQFF.

A single count supports this clone. The chain carries TRBV19 and TRBJ2-1; 7 bases match TRBD1. Germline V gene lookup returns CDR1 LNHDA and CDR2 SQIVND (reference sequence). The V segment lost 4 bases and the J segment 9 bases; nucleotides outside the gene matches: 6. This CDR3 region has 13 residues. The CDR3 nucleotides are TGTGCCAGTAGTACGACAGGGATCGGTGAGCAGTTCTTC. Protein product: CASSTTGIGEQFF.

The chain joins TRBV7-3 to TRBJ2-5; possible D gene TRBD1, 6 bases. Trimming shortened V by 5 bases and J by 5 bases, and 18 bases separated the two germline ends. From germline, CDR1 is SGHTA and CDR2 FQGTGA. The length of the CDR3 is 15 residues. In nucleotides, the CDR3 is TGTGCCAGCAGCCTGTCGGGACACCCCTCTGAGACCCAGTACTTC. It encodes CASSLSGHPSETQYF.

CDR3 loop: CASSLAGTGTSYGYTF. In DNA, the CDR3 is TGTGCCAGCAGCTTGGCCGGGACAGGGACTAGCTATGGCTACACCTTC. The chain uses TRBV5-4 and TRBJ1-2; 9 bases agree with TRBD1. From germline, CDR1 is SGHNT and CDR2 YYREEE (reference sequence). The CDR3 extends over 16 amino acids. After removal of 0 bases from V and 4 bases from J, the junction contained 7 bases not matched to a gene. The whole variable domain, remainder taken from reference TRBV5-4 and TRBJ1-2, is ETGVTQSPTHLIKTRGQQVTLRCSSQSGHNTVSWYQQALGQGPQFIFQYYREEENGRGNFPPRFSGLQFPNYSSELNVNALELDDSALYLCASSLAGTGTSYGYTFGSGTRLTVV.

This clone was recorded a few times. This chain connects TRBV7-9 to TRBJ1-1; D is perhaps TRBD1 (6 bases). The CDR3 has 12 residues. V was pared by 5 bases and J by 4 bases, with 8 bases between. The germline CDR1 and CDR2 sequences are SEHNR and FQNEAQ (reference sequence). The CDR3 coding sequence is TGTGCCAGCAGCCAACAGGGCACTGAAGCTTTCTTT. Protein product: CASSQQGTEAFF.

The chain couples TRBV24-1 to TRBJ2-1; D remains ambiguous. Germline CDR1 KGHDR, CDR2 SFDVKD. The CDR3 runs to 13 residues. Trimming took 3 bases from V and 4 from J, leaving 6 bases between them. CDR3 bases: TGTGCCACCAGTGATGCGAGGTACAATGAGCAGTTCTTC. Translated, it gives CATSDARYNEQFF.

The chain joins TRBV4-1 to TRBJ2-5, with 7 bases aligning to TRBD2. Germline-derived CDR1 and CDR2 are MGHRA and YSYEKL. The CDR3 totals 16 residues. The trim removed 1 base at V and 3 bases at J, leaving 8 bases unmatched. CDR3 sequence (DNA): TGCGCCAGCAGCCAAGTTCGGCGGGGGAACGAAGAGACCCAGTACTTC. The encoded protein is CASSQVRRGNEETQYF.

V usage is TRBV27 and J usage is TRBJ1-6; 7 bases map to TRBD1. V was pared by 6 bases and J by 5 bases, with 7 bases of the junction left unmatched. This CDR3 region has 15 residues. Germline CDR1 reads MNHEY; CDR2 reads SMNVEV (reference sequence). CDR3 DNA: TGTGCCAGCAGGAGGGACAGACTAGATAATTCACCCCTCCACTTT. Protein product: CASRRDRLDNSPLHF.

The CDR3 sequence is CASSQSRDTANSPLHF. CDR3 DNA: TGCGCCAGCAGCCAATCTCGAGACACGGCGAATTCACCCCTCCACTTT. The chain uses TRBV4-1 and TRBJ1-6; no definite D call. This CDR3 spans 16 amino acids. The V end lost 2 bases, the J end lost 7 bases, and 15 bases lay between the germline ends. Germline V gene lookup returns CDR1 MGHRA and CDR2 YSYEKL.